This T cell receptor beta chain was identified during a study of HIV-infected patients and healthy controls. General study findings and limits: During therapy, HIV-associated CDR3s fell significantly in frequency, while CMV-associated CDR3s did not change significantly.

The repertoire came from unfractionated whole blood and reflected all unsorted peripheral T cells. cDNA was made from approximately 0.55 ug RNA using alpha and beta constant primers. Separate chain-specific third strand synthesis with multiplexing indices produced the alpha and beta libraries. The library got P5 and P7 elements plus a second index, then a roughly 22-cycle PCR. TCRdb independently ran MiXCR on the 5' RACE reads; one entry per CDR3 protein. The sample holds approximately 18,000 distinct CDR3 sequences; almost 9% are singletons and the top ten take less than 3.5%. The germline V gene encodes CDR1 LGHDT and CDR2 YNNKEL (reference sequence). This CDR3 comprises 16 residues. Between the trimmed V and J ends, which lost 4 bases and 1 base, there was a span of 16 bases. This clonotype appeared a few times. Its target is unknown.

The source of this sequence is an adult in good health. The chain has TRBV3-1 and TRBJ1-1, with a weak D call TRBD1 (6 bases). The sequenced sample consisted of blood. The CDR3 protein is CASSLDGQLRNTEAFF. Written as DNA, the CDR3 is TGTGCCAGCAGCCTCGATGGACAGCTTCGGAACACTGAAGCTTTCTTT.